The clone carrying this T cell receptor (beta chain) was found a few times. Antigen unknown. The sample comes from a study of a mutant IDH1 vaccine in newly diagnosed glioma. Findings and caveats of the study: Of the patients, 93.3% had vaccine-induced immune responses.

Generated by immunoSEQ multiplex PCR, the TCRdb table keeps only in-frame clones and is missing some. The sample carries approximately 66,000 clones, 84% recorded once. The CDR3 contains 10 residues. Germline V gives CDR1 SQVTM, CDR2 ANQGSEA. Trimming removed 5 bases at V and 2 bases at J, with 3 bases between. Time point noted: week 23, last vaccination. The investigators gave 300 ug of mutant IDH1 20-mer peptide in each vaccine dose, together with topical imiquimod. This receptor was identified in a man between 18 and 35 years old with glioma. The source was PBMCs, collected from a glioma patient whose treatment included an IDH1 peptide vaccine. This rearrangement joins TRBV29-1 to TRBJ1-1; no firm D call. CDR3 nucleotide sequence: TGCAGCGTTCAAAACACTGAAGCTTTCTTT. Protein sequence: CSVQNTEAFF.